This T cell receptor (beta chain) was recovered during a study of T cells in Graves' hyperthyroidism and ophthalmopathy. Overall study results and limits: A model built on 13 V-J features separated ophthalmopathy from stable hyperthyroidism.

This clonotype has only a few counts. Its antigen is as yet unknown. It may be a read error: a sequence one base away is much more abundant. CDR1 is SGHAT and CDR2 is FQNNGV in the germline V gene. The CDR3 is 15 residues long. Researchers took RNA transcripts and amplified the TCR beta CDR3 regions from them. During a first-round RT-PCR of the TCR CDR3, the HTBI primer set was used. TCRdb passed the multiplex PCR reads through MiXCR, listing each CDR3 protein once. The sample lists hundreds of thousands of distinct CDR3 sequences, approximately 25% occurring once. This sequence originates from a woman aged 25 to 39 with Graves' ophthalmopathy. Sequencing was performed on blood. This rearrangement joins TRBV11-2 to TRBJ2-2; the D gene is possibly TRBD1 (7 bases). The CDR3 loop reads CASSLGQGSTGGLFF. In DNA form, the CDR3 reads TGTGCCAGCAGCTTAGGACAGGGTAGCACCGGGGGGCTGTTTTTT.